The rows below give T cell receptor beta chains drawn from one sample of a study of tumor-infiltrating lymphocytes in glioblastoma multiforme. TCRdb reprocessed the multiplex PCR reads with MiXCR, giving one entry per CDR3 protein. This sample yields 10,000 to 15,000 distinct CDR3 sequences, of which around 66% are seen a single time; about a third belongs to the top ten. Source material: brain tumor tissue. The source of these receptors is a male donor with glioblastoma. The CDR3 runs from the conserved cysteine through the conserved F or W. D genes are given only for firm matches. The size entry is marked missing in some rows and otherwise reads once, few, many or a size class.

large,TRBJ2-1,TRBD2,TRBV28,CASSLDLAAGGNNEQFF,TGTGCCAGCAGTTTAGACCTCGCAGCGGGAGGGAACAATGAGCAGTTCTTC
NA,TRBJ2-7,NA,TRBV12-3/TRBV12-4,CASTLTEPLNEQYF,TGTGCCAGCACCCTGACAGAGCCCCTTAACGAGCAGTACTTC
NA,TRBJ2-1,NA,TRBV28,CVSSLDPAARGNNEQFF,TGTGTCAGCAGTTTAGACCCCGCAGCGAGAGGGAACAATGAGCAGTTCTTC
NA,TRBJ2-7,TRBD2,TRBV10-3,CAVTSGRAVDEQCF,TGTGCCGTCACTAGCGGGAGGGCCGTCGACGAGCAATGCTTC
NA,TRBJ2-1,NA,TRBV11-2,CASSLDRGNVNEQFF,TGTGCCAGCAGCTTAGATAGGGGGAATGTCAATGAGCAGTTCTTC
NA,TRBJ2-7,NA,TRBV7-3,CASSLYLDYEQYF,TGTGCCAGCAGCTTATACTTAGACTACGAGCAGTACTTC
many,TRBJ2-3,TRBD2,TRBV12-3/TRBV12-4,CASGSTGGPTAQYF,TGTGCCAGCGGATCTACGGGGGGGCCCACCGCGCAGTATTTT
NA,TRBJ2-1,NA,TRBV4-2,CASSQALRLVGRYDEQFF,TGTGCCAGCAGCCAAGCCCTTCGACTAGTGGGAAGGTACGATGAGCAGTTCTTC
NA,TRBJ2-3,NA,TRBV6-6,CASSYRQDTSDVQYF,TGTGCCAGCAGTTATCGACAGGACACATCGGATGTGCAGTATTTT
NA,TRBJ2-7,TRBD2,TRBV12-3/TRBV12-4,CASRPSGRGYEQYF,TGTGCCAGCAGGCCAAGCGGGAGGGGGTACGAGCAATACTTC
NA,TRBJ2-7,NA,TRBV20-1,CSAAKESISSEQYF,TGCAGTGCAGCTAAGGAGTCAATATCCTCCGAGCAGTACTTC
once,TRBJ2-1,TRBD2,TRBV11-2,CASSSFWTGGGNEQFF,TGTGCCAGCAGCTCCTTCTGGACGGGAGGGGGAAATGAGCAGTTCTTC
NA,TRBJ2-5,NA,TRBV20-1,CSASEGMGERQETQYF,TGCAGTGCTAGTGAGGGGATGGGGGAGAGGCAAGAGACCCAGTACTTC
once,TRBJ1-2,NA,TRBV10-3,CATSGGDYGSTF,TGTGCCACCAGTGGAGGGGACTATGGCTCCACCTTC
NA,TRBJ2-1,TRBD2,TRBV11-1,CASSRQAGGGGSYNEQFF,TGTGCCAGCAGCCGGCAAGCGGGAGGGGGAGGCTCCTACAATGAGCAGTTCTTC
NA,TRBJ2-1,TRBD2,TRBV5-6,CASSWTSGSQHNGQFF,TGTGCCAGCAGTTGGACTAGCGGGAGCCAACATAATGGGCAGTTCTTC